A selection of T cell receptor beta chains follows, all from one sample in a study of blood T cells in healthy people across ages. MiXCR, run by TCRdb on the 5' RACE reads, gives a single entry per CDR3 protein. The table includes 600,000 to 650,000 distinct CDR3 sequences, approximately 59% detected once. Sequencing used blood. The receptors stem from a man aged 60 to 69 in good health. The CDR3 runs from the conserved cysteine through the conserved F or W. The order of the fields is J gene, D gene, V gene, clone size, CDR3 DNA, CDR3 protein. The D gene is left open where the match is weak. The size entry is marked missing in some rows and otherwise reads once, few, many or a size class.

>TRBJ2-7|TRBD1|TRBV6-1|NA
TGTGCCAGCAGTGGACTCCTGACAGGGTACGAGCAGTACTTC
CASSGLLTGYEQYF
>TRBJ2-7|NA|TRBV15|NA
TGTGCCACCAGCAGAGATTCCGGCAGGCGGTCCTACGAGCAGTACTTC
CATSRDSGRRSYEQYF
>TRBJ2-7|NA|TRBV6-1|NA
TGTGCCAGCAGTGATCCACAGTCCTACGAGCAGTACTTC
CASSDPQSYEQYF
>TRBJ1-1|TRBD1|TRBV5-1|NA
TGCGCCAGCAGCACCGGACAGGGGGCGGACACTGAAGCTTTCTTT
CASSTGQGADTEAFF
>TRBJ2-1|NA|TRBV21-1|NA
TGTGCCAGCAGCAATACTAGCGGGGGACTCTACAATGAGCAGTTCTTC
CASSNTSGGLYNEQFF
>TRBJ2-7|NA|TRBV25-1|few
TGTGCCAGCAGTGAATGGGGGGTTGAGCAGTACTTC
CASSEWGVEQYF
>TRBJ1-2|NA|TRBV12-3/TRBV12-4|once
TGTGCCAGCAGTTTGCTAGGGAGTGGCTATGGCTACACCTTC
CASSLLGSGYGYTF
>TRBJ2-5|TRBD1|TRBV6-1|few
TGTGCCAGCAGTGAAGAACAGGGGGCGACCCAGTACTTC
CASSEEQGATQYF
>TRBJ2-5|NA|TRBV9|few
TGTGCCAGCAGCCCAGGCCACCCGGAGACCCAGTACTTC
CASSPGHPETQYF
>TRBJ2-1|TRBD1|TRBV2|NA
TGTGCCAGCAGGGACGGGACAGGGGCTCTCGGGGAACAGTTCTTC
CASRDGTGALGEQFF
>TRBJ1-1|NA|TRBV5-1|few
TGCGCCAGCTCCGATGGGGGGGCTCGAACTGAAGCTTTCTTT
CASSDGGARTEAFF
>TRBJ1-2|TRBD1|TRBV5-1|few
TGCGCCAGCAGCGGATGGGACAGGGGGACCTATGGCTACACCTTC
CASSGWDRGTYGYTF
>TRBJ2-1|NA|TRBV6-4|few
TGTGCCGAATCTTGGGGGGCTATCGACAATGAGCAGTTCTTC
CAESWGAIDNEQFF
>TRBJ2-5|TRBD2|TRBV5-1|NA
TGCGCCAGCAGCTTGAATAGCGGGAGGTACCAAGAGACCCAGTACTTC
CASSLNSGRYQETQYF
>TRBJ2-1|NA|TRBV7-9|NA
TGTGCCAGCAGCTTAGAACTCAGATCCAATGAGCAGTTCTTC
CASSLELRSNEQFF
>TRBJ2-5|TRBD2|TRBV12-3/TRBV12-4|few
TGTGCCAGCAGTTTTGGGGGTAGCGGGGCAGAGACCCAGTACTTC
CASSFGGSGAETQYF
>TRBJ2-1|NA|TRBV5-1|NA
TGCGCCAGCAGCAACCGCCGGCCAGCAGGTGAGCAGTTCTTC
CASSNRRPAGEQFF
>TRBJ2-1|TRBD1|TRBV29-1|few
TGCAGCGTTGATCCGGGACAGGGAGTCAATGAGCAGTTCTTC
CSVDPGQGVNEQFF
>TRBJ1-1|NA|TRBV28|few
TGTGCCAGCAGCCCGGACATAAACACTGAAGCTTTCTTT
CASSPDINTEAFF
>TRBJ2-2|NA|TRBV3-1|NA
TGTGCCAGCAGCCAAGATGGGGCAGCTCTGAACACCGGGGAGCTGTTTTTT
CASSQDGAALNTGELFF
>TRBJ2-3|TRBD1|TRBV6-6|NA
TGTGCCAGCAGTTCGACAGGGCAATCTAGCACAGATACGCAGTATTTT
CASSSTGQSSTDTQYF
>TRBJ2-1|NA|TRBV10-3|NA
TGTGCCATCAGTGAGATGGGGGGATACAATGAGCAGTTCTTC
CAISEMGGYNEQFF